Given below is one TCR beta chain in context. Its antigen is not known. From RNA, the CDR3 regions of TCR beta chains were amplified and sequenced. First-round RT-PCR relied on HTBI primers, and a second-round multiplex PCR came next. Via MiXCR, TCRdb re-called the multiplex PCR reads, giving one row per CDR3 protein. The table has roughly 1.1 million distinct CDR3 sequences, around a third seen once. The data are from a study of Graves' ophthalmopathy and Graves' hyperthyroidism. Overall study: Hyperthyroidism is called stable when no ophthalmopathy develops within 18 months of follow-up. Study results and caveats: Among thyroid clonotypes expanded above 0.001 frequency, most also appeared in blood.

The germline V and J ends were trimmed by 7 bases and 0 bases, with 12 bases remaining between them. The CDR3 has 15 residues. Looked up from germline, CDR1 is MNHEY and CDR2 is SVGEGT. Material: peripheral blood or thyroid tissue (not recorded which). The clonotype comes from an adult man with Graves' hyperthyroidism. The chain combines TRBV6-2 or TRBV6-3 with TRBJ1-4; possibly TRBD1 for D (6 bases). The CDR3 sequence is CASTGAASTNEKLFF. CDR3 in DNA: TGTGCCAGCACGGGGGCAGCCTCAACTAATGAAAAACTGTTTTTT.